A selection of T cell receptor beta chains follows, all from one sample in a study of cytomegalovirus exposure and HLA in healthy donors. Generated by immunoSEQ multiplex PCR, the TCRdb table keeps only in-frame clones and is missing some. Among under 250,000 clones listed, around nine tenths were seen once. The specimen sequenced was PBMCs. These receptors originate from a young man in good health and CMV-seronegative. Each CDR3 is given with its conserved first and last residue. The order of the fields is J gene, V gene, D gene, clone size, CDR3 DNA, CDR3 protein. A D gene is named only where the DNA matches it firmly. Rows may omit the clone size; those that give it use once, few, many or a size class.

TRBJ2-7 TRBV28 TRBD2 NA TGTGCCAGCAGCCCAGGACTAGCGGGGAGGTACGAGCAGTACTTC CASSPGLAGRYEQYF
TRBJ2-1 TRBV4-3 TRBD1 NA TGCGCCAGCAGCCAAGACAGGGGGAGAAATGAGCAGTTCTTC CASSQDRGRNEQFF
TRBJ2-1 TRBV30 TRBD2 NA TGTGCCTGGAGTCGGACTAGCGGCTACAATGAGCAGTTCTTC CAWSRTSGYNEQFF
TRBJ2-7 TRBV10-3 TRBD2 NA TGTGCCATCAGTGAGACCCCTGCGGGAGTCAACGAGCAGTACTTC CAISETPAGVNEQYF
TRBJ2-2 TRBV4-2 NA once TGTGCCAGCAGCCAAAAACATAGACAGGAGAACACCGGGGAGCTGTTTTTT CASSQKHRQENTGELFF
TRBJ2-7 TRBV6-5 NA NA TGTGCCAGCAGCCAAGGGAGCTCCTACGAGCAGTACTTC CASSQGSSYEQYF
TRBJ1-4 TRBV6-6 NA NA TGTGCCAGCAGGAAAAATCGACGGGCAACTAATGAAAAACTGTTTTTT CASRKNRRATNEKLFF
TRBJ1-1 TRBV7-9 TRBD1 NA TGTGCCAGCAGCCTAAGGCAGGGGGCGCGTAAAGGTGAAGCTTTCTTT CASSLRQGARKGEAFF
TRBJ1-5 TRBV13 NA NA TGTGCCAGCAGCTCCCGACGGGATCTGCCCCAGCATTTT CASSSRRDLPQHF
TRBJ2-2 TRBV5-4 TRBD1 NA TGTGCCAGCAGACGGACAGGCGCGACCGGGGAGCTGTTTTTT CASRRTGATGELFF
TRBJ2-3 TRBV5-1 NA once TGCGCCAGCAGCTTGGCGGGCACAGATACGCAGTATTTT CASSLAGTDTQYF
TRBJ2-7 TRBV20-1 NA NA TGCAGTGCTAGAGCGGTCATCGAGCAGTACTTC CSARAVIEQYF
TRBJ2-6 TRBV27 NA NA TGTGCCAGCAGTTTTAGGTTGCAGGGGTACGGGGCCAACGTCCTGACTTTC CASSFRLQGYGANVLTF
TRBJ1-1 TRBV28 NA NA TGTGCCACGGGTAGGGGGAGCACTGAAGCTTTCTTT CATGRGSTEAFF
TRBJ1-4 TRBV2 NA NA TGTGCCAGCCAGAGGCAGTCAACTAATGAAAAACTGTTTTTT CASQRQSTNEKLFF
TRBJ1-5 TRBV7-8 TRBD1 NA TGTGCCAGCAGCTTATATGACAGGGGAGTCAATCAGCCCCAGCATTTT CASSLYDRGVNQPQHF
TRBJ2-5 TRBV28 NA NA TGTGCCAGCAGTCACCGGGACTACCAAGAGACCCAGTACTTC CASSHRDYQETQYF
TRBJ2-3 TRBV6-1 TRBD2 NA TGTGCCAGCAGAGGGGGACTAGTTACAGATACGCAGTATTTT CASRGGLVTDTQYF
TRBJ1-4 TRBV6-1 TRBD1 NA TGTGCCAGCAGTGTTACAGGGGGGAATGAAAAACTGTTTTTT CASSVTGGNEKLFF
TRBJ1-4 TRBV28 NA NA TGTGCCAGCAGTTTATGGGTAGGGGCTTTTGAAAAACTGTTTTTT CASSLWVGAFEKLFF
TRBJ2-1 TRBV5-1 TRBD1 NA TGCGCCAGCAGCTTGAACAGGGGAAATGAGCAGTTCTTC CASSLNRGNEQFF
TRBJ2-6 TRBV28 TRBD2 NA TGTGCCAGCGGCATAGCGGGGAGGGGCTCTGGGGCCAACGTCCTGACTTTC CASGIAGRGSGANVLTF
TRBJ2-1 TRBV5-6 TRBD1 NA TGTGCCAGCAGCTTGGTGCTCGGACAGGCGAATGAGCAGTTCTTC CASSLVLGQANEQFF
TRBJ1-6 TRBV4-1 TRBD1 NA TGCGCCAGCAGCCAAGCAGGGGGCTCCTATAATTCACCCCTCCACTTT CASSQAGGSYNSPLHF
TRBJ2-2 TRBV2 TRBD1 NA TGTGCCAGCAGTGCTGACAGGGCTGGGACCGGGGAGCTGTTTTTT CASSADRAGTGELFF
TRBJ2-1 TRBV2 TRBD1 NA TGTGCCAGCACCGGACAGGGAGCCTACAATGAGCAGTTCTTC CASTGQGAYNEQFF
TRBJ2-5 TRBV9 TRBD1 NA TGTGCCAGCAGCGTAGGGGGACAGGGGTCGGAGACCCAGTACTTC CASSVGGQGSETQYF
TRBJ2-6 TRBV5-1 NA NA TGCGCCAGCAGCTGGTCAACAGGGTCGACCTCTGGGGCCAACGTCCTGACTTTC CASSWSTGSTSGANVLTF
TRBJ2-2 TRBV19 TRBD2 NA TGTGCCAGTAGTATAGGCCCCATACGGGGGGGTAACACCGGGGAGCTGTTTTTT CASSIGPIRGGNTGELFF
TRBJ2-7 TRBV27 TRBD1 NA TGTGCCAGCAGTTTTTCGGGACAGGGCCCCGAGCAGTACTTC CASSFSGQGPEQYF
TRBJ2-7 TRBV10-3 TRBD1 once TGTGCCATCAGTGGACAGGGGCTTTCCTACGAGCAGTACTTC CAISGQGLSYEQYF
TRBJ2-3 TRBV7-3 TRBD2 NA TGTGCCAGCAGCCGCCGGGCTAGCGGGGGTAGCACAGATACGCAGTATTTT CASSRRASGGSTDTQYF
TRBJ2-5 TRBV2 NA few TGTGCCAGCAGTCTAGAGACCCAGTACTTC CASSLETQYF
TRBJ2-7 TRBV9 NA NA TGTGCCAGCAGCGTAGAGGGGACACCTACCTACGAGCAGTACTTC CASSVEGTPTYEQYF